This T cell receptor (beta chain) was sequenced during a study of T cells in Graves' hyperthyroidism and ophthalmopathy. Study results and limitations: Also found in blood were most expanded thyroid clonotypes above 0.001. Before onset, ophthalmopathy was predicted by the model a median around 6 months earlier.

The length of the CDR3 is 14 residues. Deletions cut 7 bases from V and 6 bases from J, with 16 bases between. Germline V gives CDR1 SGHAT, CDR2 FQNNGV. TCR beta CDR3 sequences were amplified from RNA transcripts. Using the HTBI primer set, a first-round RT-PCR was run on the TCR CDR3. Using its own MiXCR run on the multiplex PCR reads, TCRdb lists one record per CDR3 protein. The table includes 600,000 to 650,000 distinct CDR3 sequences, 20% detected once. There are a few counts of this clonotype. Its antigen is not known. Disease lasting under 3 months, a NOSPECS grade of at least 4, and a Clinical Activity Score of at least 3 were features of the ophthalmopathy patients. The PBMCs were taken from over 9.5 ml of fresh peripheral blood.

The specimen was blood. The chain employs TRBV11-2 and TRBJ2-1; D is perhaps TRBD2 (6 bases). The receptor comes from a man under 40 with Graves' ophthalmopathy. In nucleotides, the CDR3 is TGTGCCAGCACCCCGGACCCCGGGGGCAATGAGCAGTTCTTC. Translated, it gives CASTPDPGGNEQFF.